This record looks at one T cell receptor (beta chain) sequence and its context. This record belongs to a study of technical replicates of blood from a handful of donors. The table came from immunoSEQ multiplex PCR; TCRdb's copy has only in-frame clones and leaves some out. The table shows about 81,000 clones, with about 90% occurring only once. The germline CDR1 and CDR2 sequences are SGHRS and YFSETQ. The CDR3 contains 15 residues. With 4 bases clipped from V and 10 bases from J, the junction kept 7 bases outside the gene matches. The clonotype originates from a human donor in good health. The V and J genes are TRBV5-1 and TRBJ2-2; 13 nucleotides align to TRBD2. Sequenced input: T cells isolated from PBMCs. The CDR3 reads CASSTWTSGSEELFF. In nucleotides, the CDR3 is TGCGCCAGCAGCACCTGGACTAGCGGGAGCGAGGAGCTGTTTTTT.